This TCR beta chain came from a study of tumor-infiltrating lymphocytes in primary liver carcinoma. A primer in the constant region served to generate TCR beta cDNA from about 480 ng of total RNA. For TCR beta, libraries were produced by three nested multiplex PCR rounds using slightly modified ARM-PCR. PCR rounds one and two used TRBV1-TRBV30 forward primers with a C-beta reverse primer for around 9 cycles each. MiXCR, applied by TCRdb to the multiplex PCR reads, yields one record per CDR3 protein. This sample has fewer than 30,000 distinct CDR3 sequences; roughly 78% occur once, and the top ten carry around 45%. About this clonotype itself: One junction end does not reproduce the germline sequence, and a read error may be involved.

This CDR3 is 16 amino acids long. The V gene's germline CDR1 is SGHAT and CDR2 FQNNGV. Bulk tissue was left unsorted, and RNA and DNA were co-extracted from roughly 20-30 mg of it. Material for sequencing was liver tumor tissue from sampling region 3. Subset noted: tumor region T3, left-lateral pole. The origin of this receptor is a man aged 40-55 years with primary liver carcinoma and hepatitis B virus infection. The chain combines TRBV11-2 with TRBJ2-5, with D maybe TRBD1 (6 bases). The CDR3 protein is CASSQTPGGGKETQNF. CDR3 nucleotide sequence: TGTGCCAGCAGTCAAACTCCTGGTGGGGGCAAAGAGACCCAGAACTTC. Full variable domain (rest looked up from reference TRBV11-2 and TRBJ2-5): EAGVAQSPRYKIIEKRQSVAFWCNPISGHATLYWYQQILGQGPKLLIQFQNNGVVDDSQLPKDRFSAERLKGVDSTLKIQPAKLEDSAVYLCASSQTPGGGKETQNFGPGTRLLVL.